This T cell receptor (beta chain) is from a study of blood T cell repertoires in COVID-19. The CDR3 spans 13 residues. The V end lost 4 bases, the J end lost 9 bases, and 16 bases lay between the germline ends. Germline loops: CDR1 GTSNPN, CDR2 SVGIG (reference sequence). The data were produced by immunoSEQ multiplex PCR, yet TCRdb's version contains in-frame clones alone and is incomplete. The sample contains almost 400,000 clones, about 89% of which appear only once. The sequenced sample was peripheral blood. The chain uses TRBV30 and TRBJ1-5; D possibly corresponds to TRBD1 (5 bases). This TCR derives from a woman aged 60-70 years with COVID-19, enrolled during active disease. CDR3 in amino acids: CAWKGQGLGPQHF. CDR3 coding DNA: TGTGCCTGGAAAGGTCAGGGCCTTGGGCCCCAGCATTTT.